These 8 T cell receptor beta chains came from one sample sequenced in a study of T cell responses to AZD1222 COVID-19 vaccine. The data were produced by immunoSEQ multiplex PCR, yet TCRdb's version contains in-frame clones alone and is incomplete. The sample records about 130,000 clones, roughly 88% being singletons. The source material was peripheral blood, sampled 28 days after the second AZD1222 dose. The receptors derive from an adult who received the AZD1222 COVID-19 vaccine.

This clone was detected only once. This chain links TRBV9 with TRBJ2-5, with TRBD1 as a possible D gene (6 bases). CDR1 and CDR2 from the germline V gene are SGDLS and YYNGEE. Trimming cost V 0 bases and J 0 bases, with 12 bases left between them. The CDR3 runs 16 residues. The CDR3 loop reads CASSVGPAGDQETQYF. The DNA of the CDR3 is TGTGCCAGCAGCGTAGGCCCTGCAGGGGACCAAGAGACCCAGTACTTC.

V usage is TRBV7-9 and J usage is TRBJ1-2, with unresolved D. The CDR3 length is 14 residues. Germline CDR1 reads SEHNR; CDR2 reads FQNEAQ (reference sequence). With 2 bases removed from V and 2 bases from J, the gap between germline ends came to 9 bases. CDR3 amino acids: CASSLHGENYGYTF. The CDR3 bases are TGTGCCAGCAGCTTACATGGAGAGAACTATGGCTACACCTTC.

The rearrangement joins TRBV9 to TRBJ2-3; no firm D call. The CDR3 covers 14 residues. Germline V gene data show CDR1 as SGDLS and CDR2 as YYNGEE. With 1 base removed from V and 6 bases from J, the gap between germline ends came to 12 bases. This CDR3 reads CASSVSGPSDTQYF. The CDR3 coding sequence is TGTGCCAGCAGCGTAAGTGGGCCCTCGGATACGCAGTATTTT.

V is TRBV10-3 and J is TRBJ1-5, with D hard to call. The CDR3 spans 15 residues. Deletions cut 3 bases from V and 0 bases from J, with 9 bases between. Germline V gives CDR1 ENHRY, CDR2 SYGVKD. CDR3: CAISDEQYSNQPQHF. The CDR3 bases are TGTGCCATCAGTGACGAGCAGTATAGCAATCAGCCCCAGCATTTT.

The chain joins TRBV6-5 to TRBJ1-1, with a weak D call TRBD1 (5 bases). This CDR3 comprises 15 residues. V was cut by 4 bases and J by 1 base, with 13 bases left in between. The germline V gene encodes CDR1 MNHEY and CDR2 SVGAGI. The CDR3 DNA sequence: TGTGCCAGCAGTTCCCTGGGGACGGCGAACACTGAAGCTTTCTTT. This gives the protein CASSSLGTANTEAFF.

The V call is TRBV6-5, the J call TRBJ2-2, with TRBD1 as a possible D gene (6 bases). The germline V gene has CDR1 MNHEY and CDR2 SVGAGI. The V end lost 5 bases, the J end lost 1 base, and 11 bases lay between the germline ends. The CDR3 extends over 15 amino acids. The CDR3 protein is CASSTQGGNTGELFF. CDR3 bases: TGTGCCAGCAGTACACAGGGCGGGAACACCGGGGAGCTGTTTTTT.

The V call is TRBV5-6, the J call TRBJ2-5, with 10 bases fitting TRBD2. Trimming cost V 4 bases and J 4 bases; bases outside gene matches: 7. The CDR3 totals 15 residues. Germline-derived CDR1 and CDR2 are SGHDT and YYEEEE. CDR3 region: CASSQGLAKGETQYF. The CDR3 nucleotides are TGTGCCAGCAGCCAGGGACTAGCGAAGGGAGAGACCCAGTACTTC.

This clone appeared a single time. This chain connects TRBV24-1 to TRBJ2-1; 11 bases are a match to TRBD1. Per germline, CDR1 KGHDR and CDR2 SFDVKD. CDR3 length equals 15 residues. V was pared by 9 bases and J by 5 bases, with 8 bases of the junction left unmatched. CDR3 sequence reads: CATSNAGQGDNEQFF. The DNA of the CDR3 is TGTGCCACCTCTAACGCGGGACAGGGGGACAATGAGCAGTTCTTC.